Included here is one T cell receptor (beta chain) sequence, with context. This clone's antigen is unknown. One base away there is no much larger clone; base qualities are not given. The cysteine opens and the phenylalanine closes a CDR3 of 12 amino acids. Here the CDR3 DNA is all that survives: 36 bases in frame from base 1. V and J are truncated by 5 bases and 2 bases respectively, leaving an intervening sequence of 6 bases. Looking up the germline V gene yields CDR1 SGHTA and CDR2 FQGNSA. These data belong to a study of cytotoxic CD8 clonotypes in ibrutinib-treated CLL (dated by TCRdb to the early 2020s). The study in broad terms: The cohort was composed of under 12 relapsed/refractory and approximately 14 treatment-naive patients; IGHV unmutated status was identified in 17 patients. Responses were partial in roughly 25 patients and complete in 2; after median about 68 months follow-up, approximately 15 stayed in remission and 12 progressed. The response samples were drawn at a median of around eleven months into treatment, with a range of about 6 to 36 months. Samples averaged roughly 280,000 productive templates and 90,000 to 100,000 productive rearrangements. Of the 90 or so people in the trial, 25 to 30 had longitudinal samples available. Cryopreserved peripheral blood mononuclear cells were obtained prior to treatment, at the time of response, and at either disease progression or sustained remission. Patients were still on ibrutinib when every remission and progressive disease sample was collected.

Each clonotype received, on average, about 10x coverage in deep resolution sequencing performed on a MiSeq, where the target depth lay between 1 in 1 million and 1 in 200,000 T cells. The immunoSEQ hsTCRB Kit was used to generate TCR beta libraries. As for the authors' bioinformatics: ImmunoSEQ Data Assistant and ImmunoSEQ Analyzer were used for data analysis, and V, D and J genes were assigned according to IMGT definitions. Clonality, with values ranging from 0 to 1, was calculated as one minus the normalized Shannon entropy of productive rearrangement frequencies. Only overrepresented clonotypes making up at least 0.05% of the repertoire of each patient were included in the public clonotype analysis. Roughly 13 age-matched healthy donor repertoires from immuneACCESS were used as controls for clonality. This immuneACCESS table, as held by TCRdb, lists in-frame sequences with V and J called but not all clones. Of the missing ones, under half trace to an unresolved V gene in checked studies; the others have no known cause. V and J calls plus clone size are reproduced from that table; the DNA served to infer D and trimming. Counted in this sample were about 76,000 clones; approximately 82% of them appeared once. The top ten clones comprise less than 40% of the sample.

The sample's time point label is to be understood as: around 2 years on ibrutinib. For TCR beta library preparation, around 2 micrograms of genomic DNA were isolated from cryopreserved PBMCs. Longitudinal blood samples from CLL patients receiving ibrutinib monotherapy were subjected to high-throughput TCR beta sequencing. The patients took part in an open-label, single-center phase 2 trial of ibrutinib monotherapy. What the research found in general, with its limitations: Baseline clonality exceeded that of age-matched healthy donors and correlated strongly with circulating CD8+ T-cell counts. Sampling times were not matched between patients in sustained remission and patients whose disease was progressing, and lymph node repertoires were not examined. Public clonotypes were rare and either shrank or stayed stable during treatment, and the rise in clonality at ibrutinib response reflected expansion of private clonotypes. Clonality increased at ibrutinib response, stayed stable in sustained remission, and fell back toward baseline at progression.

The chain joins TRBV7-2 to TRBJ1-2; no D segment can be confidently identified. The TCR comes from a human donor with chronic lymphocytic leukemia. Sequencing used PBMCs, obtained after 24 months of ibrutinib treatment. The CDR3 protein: CASSPVNYGYTF. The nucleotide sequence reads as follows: TGTGCCAGCAGCCCCGTCAACTATGGCTACACCTTC. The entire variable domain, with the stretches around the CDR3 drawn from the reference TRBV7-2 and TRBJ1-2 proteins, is GAGVSQSPSNKVTEKGKDVELRCDPISGHTALYWYRQSLGQGLEFLIYFQGNSAPDKSGLPSDRFSAERTGGSVSTLTIQRTQQEDSAVYLCASSPVNYGYTFGSGTRLTVV.